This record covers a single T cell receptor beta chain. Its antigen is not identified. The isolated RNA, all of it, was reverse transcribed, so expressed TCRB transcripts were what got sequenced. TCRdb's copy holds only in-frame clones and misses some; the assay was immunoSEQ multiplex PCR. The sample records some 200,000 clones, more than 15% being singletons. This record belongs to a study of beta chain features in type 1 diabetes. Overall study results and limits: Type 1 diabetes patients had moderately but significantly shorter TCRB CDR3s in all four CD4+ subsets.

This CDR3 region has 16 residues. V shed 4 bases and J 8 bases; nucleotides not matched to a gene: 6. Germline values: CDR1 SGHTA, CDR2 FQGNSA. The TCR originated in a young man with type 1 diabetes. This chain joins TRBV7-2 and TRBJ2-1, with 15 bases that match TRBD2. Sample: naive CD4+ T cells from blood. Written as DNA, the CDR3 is TGTGCCAGCAGCTCATGGACTAGCGGGAGGGACTATGAGCAGTTCTTC. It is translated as CASSSWTSGRDYEQFF.